The 21 T cell receptor beta chains below all came from one sample that was sequenced in a study of T cell responses to AZD1222 COVID-19 vaccine. The method was immunoSEQ multiplex PCR; TCRdb's version includes in-frame clones alone and lacks a portion of them. The sample has over 95,000 clones, approximately 94% seen once. The material sequenced was peripheral blood, taken on day 0 of AZD1222 vaccination. These receptors were collected from an adult in good health.

This clone was picked up one time. The chain is built from TRBV7-9 and TRBJ1-1; tentative D call: TRBD1 (5 bases). CDR3 length: 17 residues. V lost 0 bases, J lost 2 bases, and 16 bases lay in between. Germline CDR1 reads SEHNR; CDR2 reads FQNEAQ (reference sequence). The CDR3 protein is CASSLAGRVRENTEAFF. CDR3 DNA: TGTGCCAGCAGCTTAGCGGGCAGGGTCAGAGAAAACACTGAAGCTTTCTTT.

The chain recombines TRBV19 with TRBJ1-2, with 9 bases fitting TRBD1. This CDR3 has 14 residues. V lost 2 bases to trimming and J lost 5 bases; unmatched junction nucleotides: 3. Germline V lookup: CDR1 LNHDA, CDR2 SQIVND (reference sequence). The CDR3 spells CASSIRQGGYGYTF. The DNA of the CDR3 is TGTGCCAGTAGTATACGACAGGGGGGATATGGCTACACCTTC.

V is TRBV28 and J is TRBJ1-5; D uncertain. V was pared by 5 bases and J by 0 bases, with 14 bases between. The CDR3 has 16 amino acids. Germline V lookup: CDR1 MDHEN, CDR2 SYDVKM. CDR3: CASSIPPGNSNQPQHF. The CDR3 DNA reads as TGTGCCAGCAGTATCCCGCCTGGTAATAGCAATCAGCCCCAGCATTTT.

V gene TRBV7-2 combines with J gene TRBJ1-2; no clear D. In germline, CDR1 is SGHTA, CDR2 FQGNSA. The CDR3 extends over 15 amino acids. Trimming pared 5 bases from V and 0 bases from J, leaving 13 bases between. The CDR3 reads CASSPFDRANYGYTF. The CDR3, as DNA: TGTGCCAGCAGCCCTTTTGACCGCGCTAACTATGGCTACACCTTC.

The chain has TRBV3-1 (or the pseudogene TRBV3-2) and TRBJ2-2, with D perhaps TRBD2 (6 bases). Germline CDR1 reads LGHDT; CDR2 reads YNNKEL (reference sequence). V dropped 4 bases and J dropped 10 bases, with 7 bases sitting between them. The CDR3 has 11 amino acids. CDR3: CASSPGEELFF. CDR3 DNA sequence: TGTGCCAGCAGCCCGGGGGAGGAGCTGTTTTTT.

This chain links TRBV5-4 with TRBJ2-1, with TRBD2 matching 7 bases. V dropped 4 bases and J dropped 5; count of bases not matched to a gene: 9. The germline gives CDR1 SGHNT, CDR2 YYREEE (reference sequence). The CDR3 contains 15 residues. The CDR3 nucleotides are TGTGCCAGCAGCGCCCCCCGGGACTATAACAATGAGCAGTTCTTC. This translates into CASSAPRDYNNEQFF.

This clone was counted once. V gene TRBV28 combines with J gene TRBJ1-1, with 8 bases matching TRBD1. Germline CDR1 reads MDHEN; CDR2 reads SYDVKM. Unmatched junction bases numbered 8, after V lost 4 bases and J lost 1 base. This CDR3 comprises 16 residues. The CDR3 DNA sequence: TGTGCCAGCAGTTCGCCGGCCGGACAGGGGAACACTGAAGCTTTCTTT. This codes for CASSSPAGQGNTEAFF.

V and J are TRBV7-2 and TRBJ1-1; 9 bases map to TRBD1. Germline lookup yields CDR1 SGHTA and CDR2 FQGNSA. Germline trimming cut 5 bases from V and 5 bases from J; bases unmatched to any gene: 6. The length of the CDR3 is 14 residues. The CDR3 bases are TGTGCCAGCAGCAAGAGACAGGGGGGTACTGAAGCTTTCTTT. It codes for CASSKRQGGTEAFF.

This chain connects TRBV10-1 to TRBJ2-5, with unresolved D. This CDR3 contains 14 residues. V was trimmed by 2 bases and J by 2 bases, leaving 9 bases between them. Germline-derived CDR1 and CDR2 are WNHNN and SYGVQD (reference sequence). For the CDR3, the DNA is TGCGCCAGCAGTGAGGGGCCGTTTCAAGAGACCCAGTACTTC. Residues: CASSEGPFQETQYF.

In this sample, this clone turned up a few times. The V and J genes are TRBV27 and TRBJ1-6; D uncertain. Germline CDR1 reads MNHEY; CDR2 reads SMNVEV (reference sequence). The germline V and J ends were trimmed by 2 bases and 8 bases, with 10 bases remaining between them. This CDR3 is 14 amino acids long. CDR3 amino acids: CASSLGLADSPLHF. The CDR3 nucleotides are TGTGCCAGCAGTTTAGGTTTAGCTGATTCACCCCTCCACTTT.

This sequence joins TRBV25-1 and TRBJ1-5; D is ambiguous. Trimming removed 1 base from V and 1 base from J, with 8 bases in between. CDR3 length: 15 residues. From germline, CDR1 is MGHDK and CDR2 SYGVNS. The CDR3 sequence is CASSEWGESNQPQHF. The CDR3 DNA sequence: TGTGCCAGCAGTGAATGGGGTGAGAGCAATCAGCCCCAGCATTTT.

This clone was detected only a few times. The chain carries TRBV18 and TRBJ2-1; 8 bases fit TRBD2. Trimming removed 0 bases from V and 5 bases from J; junction bases left unmatched: 12. The CDR3 totals 18 residues. Germline CDR1 KGHSH, CDR2 LQKENI. The CDR3 DNA reads TGTGCCAGCTCACCACCTCCCAGCGGGAGTTACCGACACAATGAGCAGTTCTTC. Translating it yields CASSPPPSGSYRHNEQFF. The full variable domain, rest sourced from reference TRBV18 and TRBJ2-1, is NAGVMQNPRHLVRRRGQEARLRCSPMKGHSHVYWYRQLPEEGLKFMVYLQKENIIDESGMPKERFSAEFPKEGPSILRIQQVVRGDSAAYFCASSPPPSGSYRHNEQFFGPGTRLTVL.

The V and J genes are TRBV4-1 and TRBJ1-2; D is possibly TRBD1 (5 bases). CDR3 length equals 17 residues. With 1 base removed from V and 1 base from J, the gap between germline ends came to 16 bases. CDR1 MGHRA and CDR2 YSYEKL come from the germline V gene. CDR3 nucleotides: TGCGCCAGCAGCCAAGCTCGGGACTGGGGTTATAACTATGGCTACACCTTC. It is translated as CASSQARDWGYNYGYTF.

J is TRBJ2-7 and V is TRBV7-8; perhaps TRBD1 as D (6 bases). The CDR3 runs to 14 residues. Trimming left V 0 bases short and J 6 bases short, with 12 bases between. The germline gives CDR1 SGHVS, CDR2 FQNEAQ. CDR3 nucleotide sequence: TGTGCCAGCAGCTTAGCAAGAGGGGGTGGCGAGCAGTACTTC. Translated, it gives CASSLARGGGEQYF.

The V gene is TRBV28, the J gene TRBJ1-2, with 8 bases identical to TRBD1. V lost 3 bases, J lost 7 bases, and 4 bases stayed unmatched. The CDR3 has 13 amino acids. CDR1 is MDHEN and CDR2 is SYDVKM in the germline V gene. The CDR3, as DNA: TGTGCCAGCAGTTTCCAGGGGGCAATTGGCTACACCTTC. It codes for CASSFQGAIGYTF.

This chain links TRBV18 with TRBJ2-1; 8 bases match TRBD2. The junction had 11 bases not matched to a gene; V was cut back by 3 bases and J by 4 bases. CDR3 size: 17 residues. Per germline, CDR1 KGHSH and CDR2 LQKENI. The CDR3 spells CASSPTPVAGSYNEQFF. CDR3 nucleotides: TGTGCCAGCTCACCTACTCCTGTAGCGGGGTCTTACAATGAGCAGTTCTTC. Complete variable domain (other parts from reference TRBV18 and TRBJ2-1): NAGVMQNPRHLVRRRGQEARLRCSPMKGHSHVYWYRQLPEEGLKFMVYLQKENIIDESGMPKERFSAEFPKEGPSILRIQQVVRGDSAAYFCASSPTPVAGSYNEQFFGPGTRLTVL.

The V and J genes are TRBV7-9 and TRBJ2-1, with unresolved D. The CDR3 is 13 amino acids. Germline V CDR1 and CDR2: SEHNR, FQNEAQ (reference sequence). V was clipped by 7 bases and J by 2 bases, with 9 bases between them. The chain's CDR3 is CASMAPTYNEQFF. The CDR3 bases are TGTGCCAGCATGGCTCCTACCTACAATGAGCAGTTCTTC.

The chain recombines TRBV18 with TRBJ2-2; the D gene is possibly TRBD1 (6 bases). Germline CDR1 is KGHSH and CDR2 is LQKENI. V was clipped by 6 bases and J by 3 bases, with 11 bases between them. The CDR3 loop spans 14 amino acids. The CDR3 reads CASSTGLDTGELFF. The DNA for the CDR3 is TGTGCCAGCTCCACAGGGTTGGACACCGGGGAGCTGTTTTTT.

The chain uses TRBV30 and TRBJ1-5; 8 bases are shared with TRBD1. V dropped 3 bases and J dropped 6; count of bases not matched to a gene: 13. This CDR3 comprises 16 residues. Germline CDR1 is GTSNPN and CDR2 is SVGIG (reference sequence). DNA for the CDR3: TGTGCCTGGAGCCGGTTTGTAGGACAGGGACGTCAGCCCCAGCATTTT. The encoded protein is CAWSRFVGQGRQPQHF.

V and J are TRBV28 and TRBJ2-7, with D tentatively TRBD1 (7 bases). The ends were cut back, 10 bases at V and 0 bases at J, with 25 bases in the middle. This CDR3 has 17 amino acids. Per germline, CDR1 MDHEN and CDR2 SYDVKM. CDR3 region: CATKQVPGDSNSYEQYF. For the CDR3, the DNA is TGTGCCACCAAGCAGGTTCCGGGGGACAGTAACTCCTACGAGCAGTACTTC.

This clone was seen just once. The genes are TRBV3-1 (or the pseudogene TRBV3-2) and TRBJ1-2; D call uncertain. Germline CDR1 LGHDT, CDR2 YNNKEL (reference sequence). The CDR3 contains 15 residues. Trimming stripped 0 bases from V and 4 bases from J, with 12 bases between. The CDR3 DNA sequence: TGTGCCAGCAGCCAAGAATCGACCGCCCTCTATGGCTACACCTTC. It codes for CASSQESTALYGYTF.